The present T cell receptor (beta chain) was sequenced within a study of cytomegalovirus exposure and HLA in healthy donors. Overall study: Among the approximately 420 donors who were genotyped, 70% to 90% fell in the genetic ancestry cluster that is associated with self-reported Caucasian donors. Regarding the study as a whole: CMV serostatus stood as the only immune exposure information on hand. Later, an analysis found that common viral pathogens appeared to be linked with several of the most significant clusters. TCR beta chains associated with HLA were, in a later analysis, more clonally expanded than equally common others.

CDR3 length: 17 amino acids. The V end lost 6 bases, the J end lost 0 bases, and 18 bases lay between the germline ends. Germline V CDR1 and CDR2: MDHEN, SYDVKM. It was with 60 Vbeta and 13 Jbeta primers that the PCR ran. Measured with immunoSEQ multiplex PCR; TCRdb has only the in-frame clones, and not every one. The sample records around 190,000 clones, 75% to 80% being singletons. As for this clone: Its specificity is unknown.

The sequence was collected from a woman aged 25 to 45 in good health and CMV-seropositive. The chain recombines TRBV28 with TRBJ1-3, with D possibly being TRBD1 (5 bases). The sequencing input was PBMCs. In nucleotides, the CDR3 is TGTGCCAGCAGAAGGGCGGGGGGGGATCGCTCTGGAAACACCATATATTTT. Translating it yields CASRRAGGDRSGNTIYF.